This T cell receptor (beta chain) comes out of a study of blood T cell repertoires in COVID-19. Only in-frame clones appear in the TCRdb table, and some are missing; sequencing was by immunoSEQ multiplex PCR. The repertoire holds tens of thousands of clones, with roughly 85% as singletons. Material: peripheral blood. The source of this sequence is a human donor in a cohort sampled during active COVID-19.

Here the CDR3 DNA reads TGTGCCAGCACCCGGCGGGGGGGCCCCTCCTACGAGCAGTACTTC. This translates into CASTRRGGPSYEQYF. The V and J genes are TRBV5-6 and TRBJ2-7; TRBD2 aligns across 9 bases. Trimming removed 6 bases from V and 0 bases from J; junction bases left unmatched: 7. This CDR3 has 15 amino acids. Germline CDR1 is SGHDT and CDR2 is YYEEEE. The full variable domain, its missing parts supplied by reference TRBV5-6 and TRBJ2-7, is DAGVTQSPTHLIKTRGQQVTLRCSPKSGHDTVSWYQQALGQGPQFIFQYYEEEERQRGNFPDRFSGHQFPNYSSELNVNALLLGDSALYLCASTRRGGPSYEQYFGPGTRLTVT.